This T cell receptor (beta chain) emerged from a study of cytomegalovirus exposure and HLA in healthy donors. For this clone: Antigen: not known.

The CDR3 is 15 amino acids. Germline-derived CDR1 and CDR2 are MNHEY and SMNVEV (reference sequence). Trimming shortened V by 6 bases and J by 6 bases, and 18 bases separated the two germline ends. PCR used 60 Vbeta primers and 13 Jbeta primers. The table came from immunoSEQ multiplex PCR; TCRdb's copy has only in-frame clones and leaves some out. The sample includes 85,000 to 90,000 clones, 67% seen only once; the top ten take around 2.3%. Regarding the study as a whole: Available immune exposure information was restricted to CMV serostatus only. Another analysis was done later, and it associated 16,951 TCR beta sequences with HLA alleles at 0.05 false discovery rate. According to a later analysis, most TCR beta chains associated with CMV appeared HLA-restricted.

This rearrangement joins TRBV27 to TRBJ2-1, with D possibly TRBD2 on 6 matching bases. Sequencing was performed on PBMCs. The clonotype was recovered from a man under 40 in good health and CMV-seronegative. The CDR3 reads CASRAGGQARNEQFF. The CDR3 DNA sequence: TGTGCCAGCAGAGCCGGGGGTCAAGCCCGCAATGAGCAGTTCTTC.